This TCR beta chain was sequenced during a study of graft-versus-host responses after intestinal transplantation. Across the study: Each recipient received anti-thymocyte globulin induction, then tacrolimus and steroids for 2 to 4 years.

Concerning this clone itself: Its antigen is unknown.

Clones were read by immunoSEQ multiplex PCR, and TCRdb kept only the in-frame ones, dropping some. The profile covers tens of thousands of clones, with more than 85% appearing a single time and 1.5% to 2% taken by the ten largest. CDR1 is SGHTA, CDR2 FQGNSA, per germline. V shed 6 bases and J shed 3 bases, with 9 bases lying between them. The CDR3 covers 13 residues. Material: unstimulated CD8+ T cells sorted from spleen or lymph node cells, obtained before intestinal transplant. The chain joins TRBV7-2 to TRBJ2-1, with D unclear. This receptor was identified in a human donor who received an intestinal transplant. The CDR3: CASRLAYYNEQFF. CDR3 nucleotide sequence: TGTGCCAGCAGACTTGCGTACTACAATGAGCAGTTCTTC.